This T cell receptor beta chain derives from a study of tumor-infiltrating lymphocytes in localized non-small cell lung cancer. Germline CDR1 and CDR2: SGHTA and FQGNSA. The CDR3 extends over 13 amino acids. V gave up 8 bases and J gave up 5 bases, with 15 bases separating them. Sequencing was performed with immunoSEQ multiplex PCR; in TCRdb, only in-frame clones are kept and a portion is missing. Counted here are about 24,000 clones, roughly two thirds occurring once; the ten biggest clones make up under 7%. This clone appeared a few times. This clonotype originated in a human donor with non-small cell lung cancer. The chain combines TRBV7-2 with TRBJ1-1; possibly TRBD1 for D (6 bases). Sequenced: lung tumor tissue. The CDR3 DNA reads TGTGCCAGCCACAGGGAAAGGAGGACTGAAGCTTTCTTT. Amino acids: CASHRERRTEAFF.